This passage covers 26 T cell receptor beta chains from one sample sequenced in a study of blood T cell repertoires in COVID-19. TCRdb's copy holds only in-frame clones and misses some; the assay was immunoSEQ multiplex PCR. The sample consists of about 200,000 clones, roughly four fifths of them appearing once. The material sequenced was peripheral blood. These receptors all come from a woman of 80 years or more with COVID-19, enrolled during active disease.

This clone was counted a few times. The gene calls are TRBV27 and TRBJ1-6; perhaps TRBD1 as D (5 bases). The V gene's germline CDR1 is MNHEY and CDR2 SMNVEV (reference sequence). The V and J ends lost 2 bases and 8 bases respectively, with 7 bases between them. This CDR3 region has 13 residues. CDR3 in amino acids: CASSLQGDSPLHF. The CDR3 DNA reads TGTGCCAGCAGTTTACAGGGTGATTCACCCCTCCACTTT.

The CDR3 coding sequence is TGTGCCAGCAGCTTGGGGGGTACTAGGGTAGGGAGCAATGAGCAGTTCTTC. This codes for CASSLGGTRVGSNEQFF. This sequence joins TRBV5-5 and TRBJ2-1; weak D call: TRBD2 (5 bases). V shed 0 bases and J shed 6 bases, with 19 bases lying between them. From germline, CDR1 is SGHKS and CDR2 YYEKEE (reference sequence). This CDR3 has 17 amino acids.

The chain couples TRBV3-1 (or the pseudogene TRBV3-2) to TRBJ2-3, with D perhaps matching TRBD1 (6 bases). In germline, CDR1 is LGHDT, CDR2 YNNKEL (reference sequence). CDR3 length equals 15 residues. The V and J ends lost 1 base and 4 bases respectively, with 12 bases between them. DNA of the CDR3: TGTGCCAGCAGCCAAGGACAGGTCTTTTCAGATACGCAGTATTTT. Residues: CASSQGQVFSDTQYF.

The V gene is TRBV3-1 (or the pseudogene TRBV3-2), the J gene TRBJ1-1; D gene uncertain. The CDR3 loop spans 14 amino acids. The germline V and J ends were trimmed by 5 bases and 8 bases, with 18 bases remaining between them. Germline lookup yields CDR1 LGHDT and CDR2 YNNKEL (reference sequence). CDR3 in amino acids: CASSEVGRPAEAFF. Here the CDR3 DNA reads TGTGCCAGCAGCGAAGTTGGGAGGCCAGCCGAAGCTTTCTTT.

The chain combines TRBV27 with TRBJ2-3, with 8 positions matching TRBD1. Germline CDR1 is MNHEY and CDR2 is SMNVEV (reference sequence). The CDR3 has 15 amino acids. V gave up 7 bases and J gave up 3 bases; unmatched junction bases: 9. The CDR3, as DNA: TGTGCCAGCAAAGACAGGGGCCACCGAACAGATACGCAGTATTTT. This translates into CASKDRGHRTDTQYF.

The chain combines TRBV3-1 (or the pseudogene TRBV3-2) with TRBJ1-4; possible D gene TRBD1, 5 bases. There are 18 residues in the CDR3. Trimming shortened V by 0 bases and J by 0 bases, and 14 bases separated the two germline ends. CDR1 and CDR2 (germline): LGHDT, YNNKEL (reference sequence). CDR3 sequence: CASSQEYRWGPTNEKLFF. The DNA of the CDR3 is TGTGCCAGCAGCCAAGAGTACAGGTGGGGCCCAACTAATGAAAAACTGTTTTTT.

J is TRBJ2-1 and V is TRBV21-1; the table's D call, TRBD1, was not checked against the DNA. TRBV21-1 is a known pseudogene. This CDR3 has 11 residues. The CDR3 protein is CASSAHRIQFF. CDR3 coding DNA: TGTGCCAGCAGCGCCCACAGGATTCAGTTCTTC.

The chain recombines TRBV28 with TRBJ1-2; tentative D call: TRBD1 (5 bases). The CDR3 sequence is 13 residues long. Germline-derived CDR1 and CDR2 are MDHEN and SYDVKM. The V gene lost 2 bases and the J gene lost 3 bases, with 7 bases spanning the gap. CDR3 nucleotides: TGTGCCAGCAGTTTAGGCAGGGACTATGGCTACACCTTC. This encodes CASSLGRDYGYTF.

V gene TRBV7-2 combines with J gene TRBJ2-5, with 14 bases lining up with TRBD2. Trimming took 5 bases from V and 5 from J; bases not matched to a gene: 10. Germline lookup yields CDR1 SGHTA and CDR2 FQGNSA. The CDR3 totals 17 residues. This chain's CDR3 is CASSPGTSGRPSETQYF. For the CDR3, the DNA is TGTGCCAGCAGCCCCGGGACTAGCGGGAGACCCTCTGAGACCCAGTACTTC.

As concerns this clone: This specimen includes other DNA sequences encoding the same CDR3. This chain joins TRBV4-1 and TRBJ1-5; D unresolved. CDR1 is MGHRA and CDR2 is YSYEKL in the germline V gene. The CDR3 has 14 amino acids. V gave up 3 bases and J gave up 2 bases, with 8 bases separating them. In nucleotides, the CDR3 is TGCGCCAGCAGCCAGACCCAGGGCAATCAGCCCCAGCATTTT. It yields the protein CASSQTQGNQPQHF.

V is TRBV9 and J is TRBJ2-7; D gene ambiguous. The ends were cut back, 6 bases at V and 2 bases at J, with 18 bases in the middle. There are 15 residues in the CDR3. Per the germline V gene, CDR1 is SGDLS and CDR2 is YYNGEE. The CDR3 loop is CASTKTVHPTYEQYF. DNA of the CDR3: TGTGCCAGCACGAAAACGGTCCACCCTACCTACGAGCAGTACTTC. Full variable domain (rest looked up from reference TRBV9 and TRBJ2-7): DSGVTQTPKHLITATGQRVTLRCSPRSGDLSVYWYQQSLDQGLQFLIQYYNGEERAKGNILERFSAQQFPDLHSELNLSSLELGDSALYFCASTKTVHPTYEQYFGPGTRLTVT.

This clone appeared a few times. The chain has TRBV28 and TRBJ1-5, with a weak D call TRBD1 (6 bases). Germline CDR1 is MDHEN and CDR2 is SYDVKM. The V end lost 5 bases, the J end lost 6 bases, and 17 bases lay between the germline ends. The CDR3 runs 15 residues. For the CDR3, the DNA is TGTGCCAGCAGTGTCCAGGCGGGGGCAAGTCAGCCCCAGCATTTT. Protein product: CASSVQAGASQPQHF.

The chain employs TRBV15 and TRBJ1-1, with TRBD1 as a possible D gene (5 bases). The V end lost 1 base, the J end lost 3 bases, and 12 bases lay between the germline ends. The CDR3 spans 15 residues. Germline-derived CDR1 and CDR2 are LNHNV and YYDKDF (reference sequence). CDR3 DNA: TGTGCCACCAGCAGAGGAGGCCGGGGGGACACTGAAGCTTTCTTT. Amino acid sequence: CATSRGGRGDTEAFF.

The chain uses TRBV5-1 and TRBJ1-1, with a tentative D call TRBD1 (6 bases). Germline V gene sequence: CDR1 SGHRS, CDR2 YFSETQ. The CDR3 spans 13 residues. Deletions cut 4 bases from V and 8 bases from J, with 15 bases between. CDR3 sequence (DNA): TGCGCCAGCAGCCCCGAGGGGGGGACAGAAGCTTTCTTT. It yields the protein CASSPEGGTEAFF.

The rearrangement joins TRBV19 to TRBJ2-3; 8 bases agree with TRBD1. Germline assignment: CDR1 LNHDA and CDR2 SQIVND (reference sequence). Trimming cost V 1 base and J 5 bases; bases outside gene matches: 5. The length of the CDR3 is 15 residues. This CDR3 is CASSIGQGAGDTQYF. The CDR3 DNA reads TGTGCCAGTAGTATAGGGCAGGGGGCTGGAGATACGCAGTATTTT.

J is TRBJ1-2 and V is TRBV2, with 9 bases aligning to TRBD1. This CDR3 is 14 amino acids long. The ends lost 7 bases at V and 5 bases at J; junction bases unmatched: 8. Per germline, CDR1 SNHLY and CDR2 FYNNEI. The CDR3 sequence: CASTPSGQGYGYTF. CDR3 DNA sequence: TGTGCCAGCACCCCATCGGGACAGGGATATGGCTACACCTTC.

The count of this clone is one. V usage is TRBV9 and J usage is TRBJ2-5, with 7 positions matching TRBD1. V lost 0 bases, J lost 7 bases, and 6 bases stayed unmatched. Looked up from germline, CDR1 is SGDLS and CDR2 is YYNGEE. This CDR3 spans 14 amino acids. CDR3 nucleotides: TGTGCCAGCAGCGTAGGAGGGGGCGAAGGGACCCAGTACTTC. Protein sequence: CASSVGGGEGTQYF. The whole variable domain, filled in from reference TRBV9 and TRBJ2-5, reads DSGVTQTPKHLITATGQRVTLRCSPRSGDLSVYWYQQSLDQGLQFLIQYYNGEERAKGNILERFSAQQFPDLHSELNLSSLELGDSALYFCASSVGGGEGTQYFGPGTRLLVL.

This chain joins TRBV10-3 and TRBJ2-7, with a possible D match to TRBD1 (6 bases). The CDR3 extends over 14 amino acids. V was clipped by 6 bases and J by 7 bases, with 19 bases between them. The V gene's germline CDR1 is ENHRY and CDR2 SYGVKD. The CDR3 nucleotides are TGTGCCATCAGGGGCCAGGGGCTTTTTGGGGAGCAGTACTTC. Translating gives CAIRGQGLFGEQYF.

The chain has TRBV7-9 and TRBJ2-3, with 10 bases identical to TRBD2. Germline V gene sequence: CDR1 SEHNR, CDR2 FQNEAQ (reference sequence). This CDR3 is built from 14 residues. The trim removed 3 bases at V and 8 bases at J, leaving 5 bases unmatched. This CDR3 reads CASSFLAGVGTQYF. The CDR3 DNA follows: TGTGCCAGCAGCTTTCTAGCGGGAGTAGGTACGCAGTATTTT.

The CDR3: CASGATTDTQYF. The DNA for the CDR3 is TGTGCCAGCGGGGCCACCACAGATACGCAGTATTTT. V gene TRBV4-2 combines with J gene TRBJ2-3, with D perhaps matching TRBD1 (5 bases). This CDR3 spans 12 amino acids. V was clipped by 8 bases and J by 2 bases, with 8 bases between them. The germline V gene has CDR1 LGHNA and CDR2 YNFKEQ.

The V gene is TRBV27, the J gene TRBJ1-1; 7 bases are shared with TRBD1. This CDR3 region has 17 residues. Germline lookup yields CDR1 MNHEY and CDR2 SMNVEV (reference sequence). The V and J ends lost 5 bases and 0 bases, in that order; junction bases with no gene match: 12. The CDR3, as DNA: TGTGCCAGCAGTCCGGGGACAGCCTCACCTTTGAACACTGAAGCTTTCTTT. It codes for CASSPGTASPLNTEAFF.

The V and J genes are TRBV4-2 and TRBJ1-2, with a possible D match to TRBD1 (6 bases). The germline CDR1 and CDR2 sequences are LGHNA and YNFKEQ. Trimming pared 1 base from V and 3 bases from J, leaving 6 bases between. The CDR3 has 13 residues. CDR3 loop: CASSQGTDYGYTF. The CDR3 DNA reads as TGTGCCAGCAGCCAAGGGACAGACTATGGCTACACCTTC.

The chain carries TRBV6-5 and TRBJ1-6, with D possibly TRBD1 on 5 matching bases. The CDR3 has 16 amino acids. Trimming pared 0 bases from V and 9 bases from J, leaving 15 bases between. Germline values: CDR1 MNHEY, CDR2 SVGAGI. The CDR3 DNA follows: TGTGCCAGCAGTTACTCCCTGAGCAGGGAGGGTTCACCCCTCCACTTT. Protein product: CASSYSLSREGSPLHF.

The table lists this clone with a count of one. V usage is TRBV3-1 (or the pseudogene TRBV3-2) and J usage is TRBJ2-5, with 12 bases fitting TRBD2. Germline loops: CDR1 LGHDT, CDR2 YNNKEL (reference sequence). V shed 4 bases and J 5 bases; nucleotides not matched to a gene: 11. The CDR3 totals 17 residues. The CDR3 DNA reads as TGTGCCAGCAGCCGCCCCTTACTAGCGGGAGGAGGTGAGACCCAGTACTTC. It encodes CASSRPLLAGGGETQYF.

The chain couples TRBV11-2 to TRBJ2-7, with 10 bases matching TRBD2. Losses at the gene ends were 4 bases for V and 3 bases for J; bases not matched to a gene: 6. The CDR3 runs to 15 residues. CDR1 is SGHAT, CDR2 FQNNGV, per germline. CDR3 region: CASSWASGSNYEQYF. The CDR3 nucleotides are TGTGCCAGCAGCTGGGCTAGCGGGAGTAACTACGAGCAGTACTTC.

The rearrangement links TRBV28 to TRBJ1-3; no clear D. Germline V gene lookup returns CDR1 MDHEN and CDR2 SYDVKM. The CDR3 is made up of 16 amino acids. Between the trimmed V and J ends, which lost 7 bases and 1 base, there was a span of 17 bases. The CDR3 sequence is CASIPTAGVSGNTIYF. DNA of the CDR3: TGTGCCAGCATCCCCACGGCCGGGGTTTCTGGAAACACCATATATTTT.